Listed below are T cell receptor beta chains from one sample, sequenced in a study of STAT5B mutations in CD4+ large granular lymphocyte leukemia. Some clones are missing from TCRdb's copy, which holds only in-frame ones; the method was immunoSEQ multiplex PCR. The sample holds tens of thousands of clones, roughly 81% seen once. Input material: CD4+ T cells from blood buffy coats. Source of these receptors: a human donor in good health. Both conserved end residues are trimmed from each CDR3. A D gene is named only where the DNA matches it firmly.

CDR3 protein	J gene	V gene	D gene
ASSQVSPALGTEAF	TRBJ1-1	TRBV4-2	NA
ASRLRPPGPNEQY	TRBJ2-7	TRBV28	NA
ASSQGKASGRWRETQY	TRBJ2-5	TRBV4-2	TRBD2
SVGTDNEKLF	TRBJ1-4	TRBV29-1	NA
ASSIEGTTQY	TRBJ2-5	TRBV19	NA
ASRPQRNTEAF	TRBJ1-1	TRBV6-1	NA
ASSLNPYGYT	TRBJ1-2	TRBV7-2	NA
ASSLSPWDIANTGELF	TRBJ2-2	TRBV5-1	NA
ATSRAEGKSLNQPQH	TRBJ1-5	TRBV15	NA
ASSRGGISNQPQH	TRBJ1-5	TRBV6-1	NA
ASRYIAGGSTDTQY	TRBJ2-3	TRBV5-1	TRBD2
ASSLETGELF	TRBJ2-2	TRBV7-2	NA
ARRQGDATNEKLF	TRBJ1-4	TRBV11-3	TRBD1
AWKVAGDFDNEQF	TRBJ2-1	TRBV30	TRBD2
ASSPGPGNTIY	TRBJ1-3	TRBV19	NA
ASSSPGLAVSYEQY	TRBJ2-7	TRBV7-9	TRBD2
AWSSTGMNTEAF	TRBJ1-1	TRBV30	NA
AISDPGGARKDTQY	TRBJ2-3	TRBV10-3	NA
ASTRGLRVANTGELF	TRBJ2-2	TRBV19	NA
ASSLSLGQGREKLF	TRBJ1-4	TRBV27	TRBD1
ASSFRGGRNEQY	TRBJ2-7	TRBV27	NA
ASSELATGYGYT	TRBJ1-2	TRBV28	NA
ASSRDSVSTGELF	TRBJ2-2	TRBV2	TRBD1
ASSKPSRGVRNGYT	TRBJ1-2	TRBV19	NA
ASSPGTGNEQF	TRBJ2-1	TRBV18	TRBD1
ASREQPMNTEAF	TRBJ1-1	TRBV7-8	NA
ASSQDRTNSGNTIY	TRBJ1-3	TRBV4-3	NA
ASSKQGRYTEAF	TRBJ1-1	TRBV19	TRBD1
ASSVGSSGMWEQY	TRBJ2-7	TRBV9	NA
ASNFQGAALHNEQF	TRBJ2-1	TRBV27	TRBD1
ASNGTASPGEQY	TRBJ2-7	TRBV14	TRBD1